Below are 27 T cell receptor beta chains sequenced from a single sample in a study of cytomegalovirus exposure and HLA in healthy donors. Primers included in the PCR were 60 Vbeta and 13 Jbeta primers. Sequenced by immunoSEQ multiplex PCR; TCRdb stores in-frame clones only, minus some. The sample has tens of thousands of clones, under 80% seen once. Sample: PBMCs. The source is a male donor in good health and CMV-seropositive.

The chain links TRBV5-8 to TRBJ2-2; TRBD1 might be the D (6 bases). The V gene lost 2 bases and the J gene lost 0 bases, with 17 bases spanning the gap. The CDR3 loop spans 18 amino acids. CDR1 and CDR2 from the germline V gene are SGHTS and YDEGEE. The chain's CDR3 is CASSLAGSWGPNTGELFF. The CDR3 DNA reads TGTGCCAGCAGCTTAGCAGGGTCCTGGGGGCCGAACACCGGGGAGCTGTTTTTT. Complete variable domain (other parts from reference TRBV5-8 and TRBJ2-2): EAGVTQSPTHLIKTRGQQATLRCSPISGHTSVYWYQQALGLGLQFLLWYDEGEERNRGNFPPRFSGRQFPNYSSELNVNALELEDSALYLCASSLAGSWGPNTGELFFGEGSRLTVL.

The rearrangement uses TRBV6-5 and TRBJ1-1, with D tentatively TRBD1 (5 bases). Trimming cost V 6 bases and J 6 bases, with 20 bases left between them. CDR3 length: 15 amino acids. Germline assignment: CDR1 MNHEY and CDR2 SVGAGI. The CDR3 here is CASSRRGLLSSEAFF. DNA for the CDR3: TGTGCCAGCAGCCGTCGGGGACTGCTGAGTTCTGAAGCTTTCTTT.

The chain is built from TRBV4-1 and TRBJ1-4; 7 bases align to TRBD1. The ends lost 3 bases at V and 6 bases at J; junction bases unmatched: 7. Germline V gives CDR1 MGHRA, CDR2 YSYEKL. CDR3 size: 15 residues. The CDR3 DNA reads TGCGCCAGCAGCCAGACAGACAGGGTTGATGAAAAACTGTTTTTT. Translating gives CASSQTDRVDEKLFF.

The gene calls are TRBV6-5 and TRBJ2-4; tentative D call: TRBD1 (7 bases). CDR3 length: 15 amino acids. Trimming shortened V by 5 bases and J by 5 bases, and 16 bases separated the two germline ends. Germline loops: CDR1 MNHEY, CDR2 SVGAGI. The CDR3 DNA follows: TGTGCCAGCAGTGGATCGGGGGACAGCCAAAACATTCAGTACTTC. Its translation is CASSGSGDSQNIQYF.

The chain uses TRBV5-1 and TRBJ2-2; D perhaps matches TRBD2 (7 bases). CDR1 and CDR2 from the germline V gene are SGHRS and YFSETQ. This CDR3 region has 16 residues. Trimming pared 3 bases from V and 3 bases from J, leaving 15 bases between. Written as DNA, the CDR3 is TGCGCCAGCAGCTCACACAGGGCGGGGGACACCGGGGAGCTGTTTTTT. This gives the protein CASSSHRAGDTGELFF. Variable domain in full (rest from reference TRBV5-1 and TRBJ2-2): KAGVTQTPRYLIKTRGQQVTLSCSPISGHRSVSWYQQTPGQGLQFLFEYFSETQRNKGNFPGRFSGRQFSNSRSEMNVSTLELGDSALYLCASSSHRAGDTGELFFGEGSRLTVL.

The chain joins TRBV6-1 to TRBJ2-1; D call uncertain. The CDR3 length is 11 residues. Looked up from germline, CDR1 is MNHNS and CDR2 is SASEGT. The V gene lost 5 bases and the J gene lost 5 bases, with 4 bases spanning the gap. The CDR3 bases are TGTGCCAGCAGTTTTAACAATGAGCAGTTCTTC. As protein: CASSFNNEQFF.

A few counts support this clone. V and J are TRBV19 and TRBJ1-1; D call uncertain. In germline, CDR1 is LNHDA, CDR2 SQIVND (reference sequence). The V end lost 5 bases, the J end lost 6 bases, and 7 bases lay between the germline ends. The CDR3 totals 11 residues. The CDR3 here is CASSRPPEAFF. The DNA for the CDR3 is TGTGCCAGTAGTCGTCCTCCTGAAGCTTTCTTT.

As to this clone: The sample carries other DNA sequences with the same CDR3. This sequence joins TRBV7-6 and TRBJ2-7; D perhaps matches TRBD1 (6 bases). V was cut by 5 bases and J by 3 bases, with 23 bases left in between. CDR3 length: 17 residues. Looked up from germline, CDR1 is SGHVS and CDR2 is FNYEAQ. In nucleotides, the CDR3 is TGTGCCAGCAGCAAATATGCGGCAGGGGAGCAACTCTACGAGCAGTACTTC. As protein: CASSKYAAGEQLYEQYF.

V and J are TRBV10-3 and TRBJ2-2; a possible D gene is TRBD2 (7 bases). Between the trimmed V and J ends, which lost 6 bases and 6 bases, there was a span of 11 bases. This CDR3 contains 13 residues. The germline CDR1 and CDR2 sequences are ENHRY and SYGVKD. The CDR3 loop reads CAIRRGGSGELFF. The CDR3 DNA reads TGTGCCATCAGGAGGGGGGGGTCCGGGGAGCTGTTTTTT.

In this sample, this clone turned up a few times. A read error may produce the germline difference seen at one junction end. V usage is TRBV7-9 and J usage is TRBJ1-1; tentative D call: TRBD1 (5 bases). The CDR3 has 16 amino acids. Germline-derived CDR1 and CDR2 are SEHNR and FQNEAQ (reference sequence). CDR3 in amino acids: CSSSSGFMWGITEAFF. CDR3 coding DNA: TGTTCCAGCAGCTCGGGCTTTATGTGGGGCATTACTGAAGCTTTCTTT.

This sequence joins TRBV14 and TRBJ1-1; no clear D gene. With 4 bases removed from V and 6 bases from J, the gap between germline ends came to 21 bases. CDR1 is SGHDN and CDR2 is FVKESK in the germline V gene. This CDR3 has 16 residues. The CDR3 sequence is CASSPTIWAGGSEAFF. In DNA, the CDR3 is TGTGCCAGCAGCCCTACTATCTGGGCAGGAGGGTCTGAAGCTTTCTTT.

This rearrangement joins TRBV11-3 to TRBJ2-7; D may be TRBD1 (6 bases). V lost 1 base and J lost 2, with 9 bases in between. This CDR3 is 14 amino acids long. Germline CDR1 SGHNT, CDR2 YENEEA. CDR3 sequence (DNA): TGTGCCAGCAGCTTAGGGGGACACCCCTACGAGCAGTACTTC. This codes for CASSLGGHPYEQYF.

V usage is TRBV19 and J usage is TRBJ1-5, with D hard to call. CDR3 size: 15 residues. V shed 0 bases and J shed 9 bases, with 15 bases lying between them. CDR1 is LNHDA, CDR2 SQIVND, per germline (reference sequence). CDR3 sequence: CASSIDPRSGRPQHF. CDR3 nucleotides: TGTGCCAGTAGTATAGATCCACGTTCGGGGAGGCCCCAGCATTTT. Full variable domain (outside the CDR3, taken from reference TRBV19 and TRBJ1-5): DGGITQSPKYLFRKEGQNVTLSCEQNLNHDAMYWYRQDPGQGLRLIYYSQIVNDFQKGDIAEGYSVSREKKESFPLTVTSAQKNPTAFYLCASSIDPRSGRPQHFGDGTRLSIL.

The J gene is TRBJ1-6, the V gene TRBV5-4; D call uncertain. Germline values: CDR1 SGHNT, CDR2 YYREEE (reference sequence). V was trimmed by 4 bases and J by 6 bases, leaving 14 bases between them. CDR3 length equals 15 residues. The CDR3 nucleotides are TGTGCCAGCAGCCCCTTAGAGGGCACTAATTCACCCCTCCACTTT. It specifies CASSPLEGTNSPLHF.

This sequence joins TRBV15 and TRBJ1-2; 8 positions agree with TRBD1. The CDR3 consists of 14 residues. CDR1 LNHNV and CDR2 YYDKDF come from the germline V gene (reference sequence). V was pared by 1 base and J by 7 bases, with 5 bases of the junction left unmatched. The CDR3 bases are TGTGCCACCAGCAGAGCGGCGGACAGGGTTGGCTACACCTTC. Its translation: CATSRAADRVGYTF.

The chain is built from TRBV7-6 and TRBJ2-2; possibly TRBD1 for D (6 bases). V was cut by 1 base and J by 6 bases, with 9 bases left in between. The germline CDR1 and CDR2 sequences are SGHVS and FNYEAQ. The CDR3 extends over 14 amino acids. CDR3 residues: CASSLDRDAGELFF. CDR3 coding DNA: TGTGCCAGCAGCTTAGACAGGGATGCCGGGGAGCTGTTTTTT.

The J gene is TRBJ2-1, the V gene TRBV18, with a possible D match to TRBD2 (7 bases). The V and J ends lost 3 bases and 7 bases respectively, with 16 bases between them. This CDR3 spans 15 amino acids. The V gene's germline CDR1 is KGHSH and CDR2 LQKENI. The CDR3 bases are TGTGCCAGCTCACCGGGGGCGGGAGCCACAAATGAGCAGTTCTTC. Translating gives CASSPGAGATNEQFF.

CDR3 residues: CASSDPTGISYNSPLHF. The DNA of the CDR3 is TGTGCCAGCAGTGACCCGACAGGAATATCCTATAATTCACCCCTCCACTTT. The gene calls are TRBV6-4 and TRBJ1-6; possibly TRBD1 for D (6 bases). V gave up 2 bases and J gave up 1 base, with 12 bases separating them. The CDR3 spans 17 residues. In germline, CDR1 is MRHNA, CDR2 SNTAGT.

The chain combines TRBV19 with TRBJ2-6; 10 nucleotides match TRBD1. The V and J ends lost 5 bases and 3 bases, in that order; junction bases with no gene match: 13. Germline V gene lookup returns CDR1 LNHDA and CDR2 SQIVND (reference sequence). The CDR3 loop spans 19 amino acids. The CDR3 is CASSQGGWTGGRGANVLTF. As DNA, the CDR3 is TGTGCCAGTAGTCAAGGGGGGTGGACAGGGGGTCGTGGGGCCAACGTCCTGACTTTC.

This chain links TRBV11-2 with TRBJ2-7; possible D gene TRBD1, 5 bases. Germline CDR1 and CDR2: SGHAT and FQNNGV. The CDR3 has 13 amino acids. V was trimmed by 2 bases and J by 1 base, leaving 6 bases between them. The CDR3 DNA follows: TGTGCCAGCAGCTTACAGGGTTCCTACGAGCAGTACTTC. Its translation: CASSLQGSYEQYF.

The chain recombines TRBV19 with TRBJ2-3; 7 nucleotides line up with TRBD2. The CDR3 sequence is 17 residues long. Germline CDR1 reads LNHDA; CDR2 reads SQIVND (reference sequence). V was pared by 1 base and J by 4 bases, with 11 bases of the junction left unmatched. Here the CDR3 reads CASSIVVSAGLSDTQYF. As DNA, the CDR3 is TGTGCCAGTAGTATAGTAGTATCAGCGGGACTGTCAGATACGCAGTATTTT.

The rearrangement uses TRBV6-1 and TRBJ2-2; possibly TRBD2 for D (5 bases). The V end lost 2 bases, the J end lost 5 bases, and 9 bases lay between the germline ends. This CDR3 has 14 amino acids. Germline assignment: CDR1 MNHNS and CDR2 SASEGT. The CDR3 coding sequence is TGTGCCAGCAGTGAATTCGAGGGTACCGGGGAGCTGTTTTTT. Translated, it gives CASSEFEGTGELFF.

This clone occurred a few times. CDR3 residues: CASSVSGHPGDEQFF. As DNA, the CDR3 is TGTGCCAGCAGCGTTAGTGGACACCCGGGGGATGAGCAGTTCTTC. J is TRBJ2-1 and V is TRBV9; D perhaps matches TRBD2 (6 bases). Germline CDR1 SGDLS, CDR2 YYNGEE. CDR3 length: 15 amino acids. Trimming took off 2 bases at V and 8 bases at J, with 17 bases between the two ends. Combining the CDR3 with reference TRBV9 and TRBJ2-1 gives the whole variable domain DSGVTQTPKHLITATGQRVTLRCSPRSGDLSVYWYQQSLDQGLQFLIQYYNGEERAKGNILERFSAQQFPDLHSELNLSSLELGDSALYFCASSVSGHPGDEQFFGPGTRLTVL.

This clone occurred once. J is TRBJ1-4 and V is TRBV10-3; no clear D gene. The V end lost 8 bases, the J end lost 7 bases, and 17 bases lay between the germline ends. Germline CDR1 is ENHRY and CDR2 is SYGVKD. The length of the CDR3 is 14 residues. CDR3 nucleotides: TGTGCCATCGGGGAGAACATGGGTTCTGAAAAACTGTTTTTT. Its translation is CAIGENMGSEKLFF.

The chain links TRBV4-3 to TRBJ1-5, with no clear D. Trimming pared 4 bases from V and 6 bases from J, leaving 10 bases between. CDR3 length: 13 amino acids. Per germline, CDR1 LGHNA and CDR2 YSLEER. As DNA, the CDR3 is TGCGCCAGCAGCCTGGCCCGAGGTCAGCCCCAGCATTTT. It codes for CASSLARGQPQHF.

The chain carries TRBV18 and TRBJ2-7, with 10 nucleotides matching TRBD2. Germline loops: CDR1 KGHSH, CDR2 LQKENI. The CDR3 is made up of 15 amino acids. V gave up 6 bases and J gave up 6 bases; unmatched junction bases: 11. CDR3 DNA sequence: TGTGCCAGCTCCGCGCCGGGACTAGCGTCCACCGAGCAGTACTTC. This encodes CASSAPGLASTEQYF.

The chain carries TRBV5-1 and TRBJ2-7; 9 nucleotides line up with TRBD2. The CDR3 runs 14 residues. Germline values: CDR1 SGHRS, CDR2 YFSETQ. V lost 2 bases, J lost 1 base, and 1 base stayed unmatched. The CDR3 DNA reads TGCGCCAGCAGCTTACTAGCGGGTTCCTACGAGCAGTACTTC. Residues: CASSLLAGSYEQYF.